Listed below are T cell receptor beta chains from one sample, sequenced in a study of cytomegalovirus exposure and HLA in healthy donors. Libraries were prepared by immunoSEQ multiplex PCR; TCRdb keeps only in-frame clonotypes and omits some of them. The data contain about 200,000 clones, more than 65% of them seen just once; the ten biggest clones take up less than 2%. The material sequenced was PBMCs. These receptors all come from a man between 50 and 59 years old in good health and CMV-seronegative. Each CDR3 is given with its conserved first and last residue. D genes are given only for firm matches. The size entry is marked missing in some rows and otherwise reads once, few, many or a size class.

d_call | j_call | clone_size | v_call | cdr3_nt | cdr3_aa
NA | TRBJ2-7 | few | TRBV2 | TGTGCCAGCAGTGAAGCGACGGGAGAGAGGTACGAGCAGTACTTC | CASSEATGERYEQYF
NA | TRBJ1-1 | NA | TRBV7-3 | TGTGCCAGCAGCTTAAACCGCGCTCAGGACACTGAAGCTTTCTTT | CASSLNRAQDTEAFF
TRBD1 | TRBJ1-5 | NA | TRBV6-5 | TGTGCCAGCAGCCGAGGACAGGGGAATCAGCCCCAGCATTTT | CASSRGQGNQPQHF
NA | TRBJ2-7 | NA | TRBV7-2 | TGTGCCAGCAGCTTGCCCCCCCGGGCCTACGAGCAGTACTTC | CASSLPPRAYEQYF
NA | TRBJ2-7 | NA | TRBV6-5 | TGTGCCAGCAGTTACTCTCGACTAAACTGGAAGGCGCAGTACTTC | CASSYSRLNWKAQYF
TRBD2 | TRBJ2-3 | NA | TRBV20-1 | TGCAGCCTAGCGGGGCGAGATACGCAGTATTTT | CSLAGRDTQYF
NA | TRBJ1-1 | NA | TRBV27 | TGTGCCAGCACGAGACTGGGTCCCAACACTGAAGCTTTCTTT | CASTRLGPNTEAFF
TRBD1 | TRBJ2-7 | NA | TRBV10-3 | TGTGCCATCAGGACAGGGGATTACGAGCAGTACTTC | CAIRTGDYEQYF
NA | TRBJ2-1 | NA | TRBV2 | TGTGCCAGCAGTGAAGCTCAGGGGAGCTCCTACAATGAGCAGTTCTTC | CASSEAQGSSYNEQFF
NA | TRBJ1-4 | NA | TRBV5-5 | TGTGCCAGCAGCTTGGTCGACAGGAGGAGTGAAAAACTGTTTTTT | CASSLVDRRSEKLFF
NA | TRBJ2-7 | NA | TRBV4-1 | TGCGCCAGCAGCCAAGGAGGTCCCTACGAGCAGTACTTC | CASSQGGPYEQYF
TRBD1 | TRBJ2-7 | NA | TRBV19 | TGTGCCAGTAGTTTGAGACAGGGGGTCTACGAGCAGTACTTC | CASSLRQGVYEQYF
NA | TRBJ1-3 | NA | TRBV28 | TGTGCCAGCACCCGGTCCCCGCCTGGGGGCACTGGAAACACCATATATTTT | CASTRSPPGGTGNTIYF
NA | TRBJ2-5 | once | TRBV6-5 | TGTGCCAGCAGTTACTCCGGCGCAGGGTGGGAGACCCAGTACTTC | CASSYSGAGWETQYF
NA | TRBJ2-7 | NA | TRBV6-5 | TGTGCCAGCAGTTACTCGGGGAGTTCAAGCTCCTACGAGCAGTACTTC | CASSYSGSSSSYEQYF
TRBD1 | TRBJ2-1 | NA | TRBV7-9 | TGTGCCAGCCCCACCGGGACAGACTACAATGAGCAGTTCTTC | CASPTGTDYNEQFF
TRBD1 | TRBJ1-2 | few | TRBV4-1 | TGCGCCAGCAGCCTAGGGACAGGGGATAACTATGGCTACACCTTC | CASSLGTGDNYGYTF
TRBD2 | TRBJ2-5 | NA | TRBV7-9 | TGTGCCAGCAGCTTAGCGGTCGCAGCGGGGGAAGAGACCCAGTACTTC | CASSLAVAAGEETQYF
NA | TRBJ1-1 | NA | TRBV29-1 | TGCAGCGTAGACAGGTTGAACACTGAAGCTTTCTTT | CSVDRLNTEAFF
NA | TRBJ1-3 | once | TRBV11-2 | TGTGCCAGCGGGCACAGCCCCTCTGGAAACACCATATATTTT | CASGHSPSGNTIYF
NA | TRBJ2-3 | NA | TRBV19 | TGTGCCAGTCTAGCCGCTAGCACAGATACGCAGTATTTT | CASLAASTDTQYF
NA | TRBJ2-7 | NA | TRBV2 | TGTGCCAGCAGTGCCCGACAAACTGGCTCCTACGAGCAGTACTTC | CASSARQTGSYEQYF
NA | TRBJ2-5 | NA | TRBV28 | TGTGCCAGCACCATGACCGGGGAGACCCAGTACTTC | CASTMTGETQYF
TRBD2 | TRBJ2-1 | NA | TRBV12-5 | TGTGCTAGTGAATGGACTAGCGGGAGCAATGAGCAGTTCTTC | CASEWTSGSNEQFF
NA | TRBJ2-3 | NA | TRBV5-4 | TGTGCCGGCTCCGGAGCGGCTAGCACAGATACGCAGTATTTT | CAGSGAASTDTQYF
TRBD1 | TRBJ1-4 | NA | TRBV6-5 | TGTGCCAGCAGTTCCGGACAGGCAACAACTAATGAAAAACTGTTTTTT | CASSSGQATTNEKLFF